This T cell receptor (beta chain) was documented in a study of spatial heterogeneity in lung cancer. Overall study context: Donation came from 70 or so patients with untreated early-stage non-small cell lung cancer. Findings of the study overall: At tumor resection, ubiquitous expanded TCRs were detected in blood more often than later.

In this sample, this clonotype is medium-sized. Its antigen remains unknown. Every TCR cDNA molecule bore a unique molecular identifier. Each CDR3 protein gets one entry after TCRdb re-called the 5' RACE reads with MiXCR. Of 39,000 or so distinct CDR3 sequences listed, about 10% are singletons. This CDR3 region has 14 residues. Germline loops: CDR1 DFQATT, CDR2 SNEGSKA (reference sequence). V was pared by 5 bases and J by 3 bases, with 8 bases of the junction left unmatched. Time point specified: blood at routine non-recurrence follow-up after resection. TCRs were sequenced from unsorted whole RNA of tumor, nontumor lung or PBMC.

The source material was PBMCs, sampled at follow-up. This chain uses TRBV20-1 with TRBJ2-7, with 9 bases identical to TRBD1. The source of this sequence is a female donor with early-stage non-small cell lung cancer. CDR3 residues: CSAAPPGQGYEQYF. DNA of the CDR3: TGCAGTGCTGCCCCCCCGGGACAGGGCTACGAGCAGTACTTC.